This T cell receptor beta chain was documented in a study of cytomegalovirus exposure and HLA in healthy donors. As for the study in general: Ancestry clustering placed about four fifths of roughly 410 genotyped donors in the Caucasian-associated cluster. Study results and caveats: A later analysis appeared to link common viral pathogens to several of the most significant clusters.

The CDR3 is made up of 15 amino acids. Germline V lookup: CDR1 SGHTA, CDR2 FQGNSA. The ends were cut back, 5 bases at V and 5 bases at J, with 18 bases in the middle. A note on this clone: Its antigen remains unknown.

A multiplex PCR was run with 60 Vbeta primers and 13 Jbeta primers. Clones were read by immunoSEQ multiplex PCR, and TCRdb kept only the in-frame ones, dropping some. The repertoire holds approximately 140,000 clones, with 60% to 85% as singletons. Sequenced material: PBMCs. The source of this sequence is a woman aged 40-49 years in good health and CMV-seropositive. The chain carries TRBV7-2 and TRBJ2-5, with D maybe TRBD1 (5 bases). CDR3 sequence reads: CASSRQRAGFETQYF. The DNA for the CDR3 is TGTGCCAGCAGCCGCCAACGTGCAGGGTTCGAGACCCAGTACTTC.